The sequence of this T cell receptor beta chain was determined in a study of blood T cell repertoires in COVID-19 (TCRdb year 2020). Context from the whole study: The collaborator samples originated in the United States, Italy and Spain and spanned the acute and convalescent phases of COVID-19. Samples came from the ongoing ImmuneRACE study (first 160 participants) plus 1,254 subjects from 6 global collaborators. Where available, HLA class I and class II types were taken from metadata supplied by the sample provider and were not determined by assay-based typing. Subjects who had been exposed to COVID-19, were actively infected with it, or had recovered from it provided the deeply sampled blood TCRbeta repertoires that made up the dataset. The prospective study material was composed of cDNA or gDNA derived from T cells, B-cell-depleted T cells, or PBMCs. The repertoires were released in a freely available public database meant as a resource for research on the immune response to SARS-CoV-2. Nearly every sample came with metadata listing a de-identified subject ID, COVID-19 status, age in years and sex. Study-wide conclusions, independent of this receptor: The amount of clinical and demographic metadata varied by source and participant and was provided uncurated.

The immunoSEQ Assay, a bias-controlled multiplex PCR, was used to amplify TCRbeta CDR3 regions from genomic DNA. In the original analysis: The number of nucleated cells in each sample was estimated from the amplification of reference gene primers within the assay. To quantify the absolute abundance of each unique TCRbeta CDR3 rearrangement, sequence reads were collapsed and filtered. For each sample, productive Simpson clonality was calculated as the square root of Simpson's diversity index across productive rearrangements. TCRdb limited this immuneACCESS table to in-frame rearrangements with V and J called. A share of clones is missing; checked studies link under half to unresolved V genes, and the rest is unexplained. D and trimming were read from the DNA, whereas the V and J calls and clone size are those reported in that table. The sample yields approximately 300,000 clones; more than 75% were counted once. 1% of the sample is in the top ten clones.

As regards this clone: Its antigen remains undetermined. No qualities accompany the bases; no much larger clone lies one base away.

Whole blood was collected in K2EDTA tubes by collaborating institutions according to the institutions' own protocols. For TCRbeta analysis, collaborators shipped samples as frozen whole blood, isolated PBMCs, or DNA extracted from either of those sample types. The CDR3 numbers 14 residues from cysteine through phenylalanine. This entry keeps only the CDR3 DNA: 42 bases, framed from base 1. V is pared back by 3 bases and J by 2 bases, with 8 bases lying between the germline termini. The germline V gene (reference sequence) yields LNHDA for CDR1 and SQIVND for CDR2. The V and J segments used are TRBV19 and TRBJ1-5; the D gene cannot be named for sure. The clonotype originates from a man aged 45-60 years with active or convalescent COVID-19. Material: peripheral blood. The DNA sequence is TGTGCCAGTAGTATCCGGGAGGGCAATCAGCCCCAGCATTTT. This codes for CASSIREGNQPQHF.